This T cell receptor beta chain was sequenced for a study of vaccination and CD4 T cells after COVID-19. The assay that was used to sequence DNA from cultured CD4+ T cells was the Oncomine TCR Beta short-read assay. TCRdb independently ran MiXCR on the PCR reads; one entry per CDR3 protein. The repertoire consists of 25,000 to 30,000 distinct CDR3 sequences, with about 60% occurring once and the leading ten covering roughly a sixth. Germline CDR1 and CDR2: SEHNR and FQNEAQ (reference sequence). V dropped 4 bases and J dropped 10 bases, with 23 bases sitting between them. The CDR3 has 17 amino acids. The sample's treatment: roughly 11-day PBMC culture with coronavirus spike peptide pools or control peptides (ViraFEST assay). Concerning this clonotype itself: Its specificity is unknown.

The chain uses TRBV7-9 and TRBJ1-6; D call uncertain. Sequencing was performed on CD4+ T cells from blood, cultured in vitro, taken after SARS-CoV-2 vaccination. The clonotype originates from a human donor who received a COVID-19 vaccine. CDR3: CASSSRAFVERSSPLHF. As DNA, the CDR3 is TGTGCCAGCAGCTCCCGCGCTTTCGTGGAAAGGAGCTCACCCCTCCACTTT.